The rows below give T cell receptor beta chains drawn from one sample of a study of blood T cell repertoires in COVID-19. Libraries were prepared by immunoSEQ multiplex PCR; TCRdb keeps only in-frame clonotypes and omits some of them. This table has roughly 350,000 clones, roughly 85% appearing once. Specimen: peripheral blood. Receptors were obtained from a woman aged 18-35 years with acute or convalescent COVID-19. CDR3s include the opening cysteine and the closing phenylalanine or tryptophan. Fields, in order: J gene, V gene, D gene, clone size, CDR3 DNA, CDR3 protein. D genes are given only for firm matches. Clone size appears in some rows only: once, few, many, or a class for an expanded clone.

>TRBJ2-1|TRBV27|.|once
TGTGCCAGCAGTTGGGCTGGTTACAATGAGCAGTTCTTC
CASSWAGYNEQFF
>TRBJ2-1|TRBV3-1/TRBV3-2|TRBD1|.
TGTGCCAGCAGCCAACACAGGGGGATTTACGAGCAGTTCTTC
CASSQHRGIYEQFF
>TRBJ2-1|TRBV27|.|.
TGTGCCAGCAGTTTAGGGCTAACAGAGCAGTTCTTC
CASSLGLTEQFF
>TRBJ2-7|TRBV5-1|TRBD1|.
TGCGCCAGCAGCTTTACAGGGGAACGGTACGAGCAGTACTTC
CASSFTGERYEQYF
>TRBJ1-6|TRBV5-1|.|.
TGCGCCAGCAGCTTGGATCAGGGGCACGCACCCCTCCACTTT
CASSLDQGHAPLHF
>TRBJ2-5|TRBV21-1|.|.
TGTGCCAGCAGCAAAGATCGGGGAGGGACAGGGGTACTCGACGGGGTCCAAGAGACCCAGTACTTC
CASSKDRGGTGVLDGVQETQYF
>TRBJ2-3|TRBV10-1|TRBD1|.
TGCGCCAGCAGTGTTGGGACAGGAAAATTTACAGATACGCAGTATTTT
CASSVGTGKFTDTQYF
>TRBJ1-2|TRBV9|.|few
TGTGCCAGCAGCGCCTCATTGGACATTCCAACAGACTATGGCTACACCTTC
CASSASLDIPTDYGYTF
>TRBJ2-7|TRBV4-1|.|.
TGCGCCAGCAGCCAAGGTACGGGACACTACTACGAGCAGTACTTC
CASSQGTGHYYEQYF
>TRBJ1-4|TRBV5-1|.|.
TGCGCCAGCAGCGCGGGGGGTTTGGGCCCAACTAATGAAAAACTGTTTTTT
CASSAGGLGPTNEKLFF
>TRBJ1-5|TRBV19|.|.
TGTGCCAGTAGGCCCTCCACCGGGACTTGGGACAATCAGCCCCAGCATTTT
CASRPSTGTWDNQPQHF
>TRBJ1-2|TRBV6-1|TRBD1|few
TGTGCCAGCAGTGACCCCTTTGGGGGGACAGGGAGGATCGGCTATGGCTACACCTTC
CASSDPFGGTGRIGYGYTF
>TRBJ2-7|TRBV27|TRBD1|.
TGTGCCAGCAGTCTCCGACGCCCCCCGCAGGGGGCTAGCGAGCAGTACTTC
CASSLRRPPQGASEQYF
>TRBJ1-6|TRBV7-9|.|.
TGTGCCAGCAGCTTCAGGGCGGGGGAGGCCTATAATTCACCCCTCCACTTT
CASSFRAGEAYNSPLHF
>TRBJ2-3|TRBV5-4|.|.
TGTGCCAGCAGCCGCCCCCGCGACATGAGCACAGATACGCAGTATTTT
CASSRPRDMSTDTQYF
>TRBJ1-3|TRBV10-3|TRBD1|.
TGTGCCGTCGGACAGGGCCTCTCTGGAAACACCATATATTTT
CAVGQGLSGNTIYF
>TRBJ2-6|TRBV27|TRBD1|.
TGTGCCAGTCGCCGACAGGGGGTGTCCTTAATGAACTCTGGGGCCAACGTCCTGACTTTC
CASRRQGVSLMNSGANVLTF
>TRBJ1-5|TRBV19|TRBD1|.
TGTGCCAGTATCCCCGGGACAGGAATTAATCACAATCAGCCCCAGCATTTT
CASIPGTGINHNQPQHF
>TRBJ2-1|TRBV2|.|.
TGTGCCAGCACCGGGGATGCGAACGGGTACAATGAGCAGTTCTTC
CASTGDANGYNEQFF
>TRBJ2-1|TRBV10-1|.|.
TGCGCCAGCAGTGGGTACGGCTACAATGAGCAGTTCTTC
CASSGYGYNEQFF
>TRBJ1-4|TRBV12-3/TRBV12-4|TRBD1|.
TGTGCCAGCAGGAGGGGGCCGGGTGAAAAACTGTTTTTT
CASRRGPGEKLFF
>TRBJ2-2|TRBV5-8|TRBD1|.
TGTGCCAGCAGTCCCGGGACAGTCCCTAGAGGGACCGGGGAGCTGTTTTTT
CASSPGTVPRGTGELFF
>TRBJ1-3|TRBV4-1|.|.
TGCGCCAGCAGCCAAGATGGAGGTTCGTTTGGAAACACCATATATTTT
CASSQDGGSFGNTIYF